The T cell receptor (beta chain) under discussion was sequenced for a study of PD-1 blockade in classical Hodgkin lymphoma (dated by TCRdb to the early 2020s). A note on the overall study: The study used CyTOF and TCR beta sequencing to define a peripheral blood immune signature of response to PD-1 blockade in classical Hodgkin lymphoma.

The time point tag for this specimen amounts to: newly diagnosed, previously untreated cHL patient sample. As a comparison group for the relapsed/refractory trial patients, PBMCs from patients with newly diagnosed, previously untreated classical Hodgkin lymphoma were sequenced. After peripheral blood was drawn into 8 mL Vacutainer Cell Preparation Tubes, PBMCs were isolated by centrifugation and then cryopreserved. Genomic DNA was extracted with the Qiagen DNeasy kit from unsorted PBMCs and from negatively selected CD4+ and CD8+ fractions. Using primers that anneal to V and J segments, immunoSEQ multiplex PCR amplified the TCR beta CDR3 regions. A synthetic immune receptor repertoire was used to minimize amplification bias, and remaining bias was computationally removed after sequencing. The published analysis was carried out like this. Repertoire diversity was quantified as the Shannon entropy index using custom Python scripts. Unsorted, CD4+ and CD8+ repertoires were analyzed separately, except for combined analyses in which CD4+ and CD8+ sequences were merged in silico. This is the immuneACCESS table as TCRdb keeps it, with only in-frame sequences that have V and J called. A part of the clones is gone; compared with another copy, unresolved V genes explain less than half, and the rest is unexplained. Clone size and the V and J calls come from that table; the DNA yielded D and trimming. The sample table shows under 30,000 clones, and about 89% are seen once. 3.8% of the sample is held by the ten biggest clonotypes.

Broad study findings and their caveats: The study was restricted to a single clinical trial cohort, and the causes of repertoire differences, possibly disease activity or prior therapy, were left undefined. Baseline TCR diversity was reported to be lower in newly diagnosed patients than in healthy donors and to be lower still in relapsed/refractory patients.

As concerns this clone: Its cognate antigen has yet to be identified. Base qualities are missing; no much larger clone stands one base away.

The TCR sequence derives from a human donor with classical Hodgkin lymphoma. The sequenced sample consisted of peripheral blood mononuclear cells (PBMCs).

The sequenced DNA is TGTGCCACCAAAGCACAGGGAGGGGTTAGCAATCAGCCCCAGCATTTT. Its product reads: CATKAQGGVSNQPQHF. The V and J genes are TRBV19 and TRBJ1-5, and the D gene may be TRBD1, 6 bases matching. V is shortened by 10 bases, J by 0 bases, and the region joining them spans 19 bases. The CDR3, cysteine through phenylalanine, is 16 amino acids long. CDR3 DNA only is kept here, 48 bases in frame from base 1. CDR1 and CDR2 were assigned from the germline V gene (reference sequence) as LNHDA and SQIVND.